This TCR beta chain emerged from a study of cytomegalovirus exposure and HLA in healthy donors. Overall study findings and caveats: When analyzed later, a missense DCLRE1C variant was found to be linked to TCR beta V- and J-gene trimming. A later analysis showed TCR association rates differing by HLA locus, peaking at DRB1 and lowest at HLA-C.

The PCR used 60 Vbeta and 13 Jbeta primers. Repertoires were generated with immunoSEQ multiplex PCR, while TCRdb's copy carries only in-frame clones and drops some. The sample consists of about 140,000 clones, around two thirds of them appearing once. The CDR3 is made up of 16 amino acids. Looked up from germline, CDR1 is SEHNR and CDR2 is FQNEAQ (reference sequence). The V gene end was trimmed by 4 bases and the J gene end by 7 bases; junction bases not matched to a gene: 6. With regard to this clone: Its antigen is undetermined.

This chain uses TRBV7-9 with TRBJ2-1; 14 bases fit TRBD2. The receptor was isolated from a man aged 25-40 years in good health and CMV-seropositive. The sequencing sample was made of PBMCs. The chain's CDR3 is CASSSTSGRAGNEQFF. The CDR3 DNA reads TGTGCCAGCAGCTCGACTAGCGGGAGGGCCGGGAATGAGCAGTTCTTC.